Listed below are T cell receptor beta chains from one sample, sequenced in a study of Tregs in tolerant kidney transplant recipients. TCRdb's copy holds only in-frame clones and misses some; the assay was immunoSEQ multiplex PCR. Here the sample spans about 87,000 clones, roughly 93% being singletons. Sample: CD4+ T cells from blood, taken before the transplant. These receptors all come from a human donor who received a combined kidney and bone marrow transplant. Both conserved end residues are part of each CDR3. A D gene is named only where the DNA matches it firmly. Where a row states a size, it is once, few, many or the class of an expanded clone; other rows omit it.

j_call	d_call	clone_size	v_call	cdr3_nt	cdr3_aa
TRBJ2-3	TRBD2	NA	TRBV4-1	TGCGCCAGCAGCCTCCTGACTAGCGGGGGGCCAGATACGCAGTATTTT	CASSLLTSGGPDTQYF
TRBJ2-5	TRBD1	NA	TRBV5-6	TGTGCCAGCAGCTTGAGTGGGGGACAGGGGTCAAGAGAGACCCAGTACTTC	CASSLSGGQGSRETQYF
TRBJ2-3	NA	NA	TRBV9	TGTGCCAGCAGCGTTCAGGGGAAGCCAGATACGCAGTATTTT	CASSVQGKPDTQYF
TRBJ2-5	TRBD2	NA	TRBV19	TGTGCCAGTAGTATCGCAGACCCGGCGGGGGAGGAGACCCAGTACTTC	CASSIADPAGEETQYF
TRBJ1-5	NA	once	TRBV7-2	TGTGCCAGCAGCCCACAGGGAAGTCAGCCCCAGCATTTT	CASSPQGSQPQHF
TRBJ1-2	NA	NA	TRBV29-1	TGCAACCCTGTAGTGCCACTAACTAACTATGGCTACACCTTC	CNPVVPLTNYGYTF
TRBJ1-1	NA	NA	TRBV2	TGTGCCAGCAGTTTCGGACAGAGCACTGAAGCTTTCTTT	CASSFGQSTEAFF
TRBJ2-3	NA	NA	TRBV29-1	TGCAGCGTCCTCACAGGGGGGGTGACAGATACGCAGTATTTT	CSVLTGGVTDTQYF
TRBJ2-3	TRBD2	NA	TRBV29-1	TGCAGCGTTGCGACTAGCGTTGGAACAGATACGCAGTATTTT	CSVATSVGTDTQYF
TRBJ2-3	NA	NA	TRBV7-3	TGTGCCAGCAGCTTGGGGGCTAGCACAGATACGCAGTATTTT	CASSLGASTDTQYF
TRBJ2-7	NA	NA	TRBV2	TGTGCCAGTAGCCCGAACCCCTACGAGCAGTACTTC	CASSPNPYEQYF
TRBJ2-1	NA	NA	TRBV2	TGTGCCAGCAGAGACTGGCTCGGGCAGTTCTTC	CASRDWLGQFF
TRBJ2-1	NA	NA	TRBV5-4	TGTGCCAGCAGCTTGGGAAATAGCCGGGGTGAGCAGTTCTTC	CASSLGNSRGEQFF
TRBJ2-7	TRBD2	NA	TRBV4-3	TGCGCCAGCAGCCAAGGCTTACCGGGGGGAACCTACGAGCAGTACTTC	CASSQGLPGGTYEQYF
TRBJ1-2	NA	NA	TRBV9	TGTGCCAGCAGCGTAGCCGACTCCAGACCTGGCTACACCTTC	CASSVADSRPGYTF
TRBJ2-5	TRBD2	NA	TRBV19	TGTGCCAGTAGTACCCTTGGGGGGGGGTGGGAGACCCAGTACTTC	CASSTLGGGWETQYF
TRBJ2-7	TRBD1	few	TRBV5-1	TGCGCCAGCAGCAAAACAGGGGGCCACGACGAGCAGTACTTC	CASSKTGGHDEQYF
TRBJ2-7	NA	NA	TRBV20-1	TGCAGTGCAAGGAGTTCCTACGAGCAGTACTTC	CSARSSYEQYF
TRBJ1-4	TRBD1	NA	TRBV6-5	TGTGCCAGCAGTGGGAGGACAGGGGTTGAAAAACTGTTTTTT	CASSGRTGVEKLFF
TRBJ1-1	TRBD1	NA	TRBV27	TGTGCCAGCAGTTTAGGACAGGGCAGCACCGGTAGCACTGAAGCTTTCTTT	CASSLGQGSTGSTEAFF